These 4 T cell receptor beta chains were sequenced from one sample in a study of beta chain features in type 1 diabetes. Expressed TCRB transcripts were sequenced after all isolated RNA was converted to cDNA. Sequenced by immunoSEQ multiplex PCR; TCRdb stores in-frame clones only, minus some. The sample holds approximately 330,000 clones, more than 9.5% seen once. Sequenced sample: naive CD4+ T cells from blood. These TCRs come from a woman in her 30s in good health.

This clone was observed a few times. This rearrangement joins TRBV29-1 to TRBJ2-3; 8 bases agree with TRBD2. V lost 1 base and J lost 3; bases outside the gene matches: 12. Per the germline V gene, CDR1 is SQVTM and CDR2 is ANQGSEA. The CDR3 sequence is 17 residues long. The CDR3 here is CSVEVGAGVGWTDTQYF. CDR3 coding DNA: TGCAGCGTTGAAGTTGGAGCGGGAGTCGGGTGGACAGATACGCAGTATTTT.

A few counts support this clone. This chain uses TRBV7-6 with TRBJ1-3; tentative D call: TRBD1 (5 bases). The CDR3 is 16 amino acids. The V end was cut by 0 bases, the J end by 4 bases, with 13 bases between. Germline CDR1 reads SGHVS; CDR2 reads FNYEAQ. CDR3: CASSLALSGFGNTIYF. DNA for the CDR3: TGTGCCAGCAGCTTAGCGCTTTCAGGGTTCGGAAACACCATATATTTT.

The CDR3, as DNA: TGCGCCAGCAGCCGTAGCGGGGACGACTACGAGCAGTACTTC. Amino acid sequence: CASSRSGDDYEQYF. The V call is TRBV5-1, the J call TRBJ2-7; the match to TRBD2 covers 8 bases. The junction had 6 bases not matched to a gene; V was cut back by 4 bases and J by 3 bases. There are 14 residues in the CDR3. Per the germline V gene, CDR1 is SGHRS and CDR2 is YFSETQ.

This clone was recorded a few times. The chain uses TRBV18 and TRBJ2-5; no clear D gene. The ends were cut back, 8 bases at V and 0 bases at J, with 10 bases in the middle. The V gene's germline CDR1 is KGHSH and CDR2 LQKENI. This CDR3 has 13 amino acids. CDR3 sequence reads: CASETRNQETQYF. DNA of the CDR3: TGTGCCAGCGAGACCAGGAACCAAGAGACCCAGTACTTC.